This TCR beta chain was observed in a study of Graves' ophthalmopathy and Graves' hyperthyroidism (dated by TCRdb to 2016 to 2019). Regarding the complete study: Peripheral blood samples were taken at the time of initial diagnosis, before any treatment was given. For independent validation, a separate cohort was made up of fewer than 20 hyperthyroidism patients plus 17 patients who later progressed from hyperthyroidism to ophthalmopathy. TCR beta repertoire signatures were used to distinguish Graves' ophthalmopathy from Graves' hyperthyroidism and to predict progression to ophthalmopathy. To explore V-J signatures that separate ophthalmopathy from hyperthyroidism, a discovery set of about 98 patients was enrolled, consisting of 43 with ophthalmopathy and around 60 with stable hyperthyroidism. T-cell repertoires of thyroid tissue and blood were compared in five or six hyperthyroidism patients. Following sample collection, hyperthyroidism patients were given methimazole at a starting dose of 30 mg daily, and ophthalmopathy patients were given high-dose intravenous methylprednisolone. In total, around 130 blood samples were TCR-sequenced: around 42 ophthalmopathy, roughly 77 hyperthyroidism and approximately 17 hyperthyroidism-to-ophthalmopathy patients.

V is cut by 4 bases and J by 0 bases, and the space between the germline ends is 13 bases. Its CDR3 holds 14 amino acids, cysteine through phenylalanine. Left in the record is the CDR3 DNA by itself, 42 bases read in frame from the first base. For CDR1 and CDR2, the germline V gene (reference sequence) lists DFQATT and SNEGSKA. TCR beta CDR3 regions were amplified from RNA transcripts for repertoire sequencing. HTBI primers and the Qiagen OneStep RT-PCR kit were used in a first-round RT-PCR, which was followed by a second-round multiplex PCR, size selection and purification. The libraries underwent paired-end sequencing with 100 bp reads on an Illumina HiSeq2000. Per the original workflow: SOAPnuke was used to process the reads, removing any read that contained adapters or uncalled bases, had a mean Phred below 15, or lacked an exact match to the constant primer or identifier. COPE v1.2.5 was used to merge the high-quality paired reads. Each unique nucleotide sequence was defined as a clonotype, and clonotypes were aligned to IMGT TRB V, D and J references with MiTCR v1.1. The analysis was limited to V-J combinations with a frequency above 0.0001, which together covered roughly 99% of the repertoires. A TCR clonal expansion and chaos score per V-J combination was defined as the ratio of F50 clonal expansion to chaos observed in the TCRdist matrix. Features were reduced by Welch's t-statistics and random forest to around 13 V-J combinations, which fed a naive Bayes classifier. The Morisita-Horn index was used to measure how similar the thyroid and blood repertoires were. TCRdb reanalyzed the raw reads on its own, using fastp at Q25 for trimming and MiXCR for clone calling, and kept in-frame beta chains. Duplicate CDR3 protein sequences are folded into a single record with the most common DNA and genes. The V and J calls and clone size come from TCRdb's table, not from the authors' own analysis. For this sample the table gives hundreds of thousands of distinct CDR3 sequences, of which over 40% were detected only once. Roughly 3.5% of the sample belongs to the ten largest clones.

What the research found in general, with its limitations: Sample size was not statistically predetermined, and group allocation was not concealed from the investigators. Most of the expanded thyroid clonotypes with a frequency above 0.001 were also detected in blood, and it was suggested that the thyroid immune response may be reflected by blood repertoires. In validation, the model predicted ophthalmopathy progression with about 71% sensitivity and roughly 78% specificity; some 13 predicted patients were CT-confirmed with GO in a median of approximately six months. Ophthalmopathy was separated from stable hyperthyroidism by the 13-signature model with 85% to 90% sensitivity and 81.08% specificity in cross-validation and with 80%/75% in the test set.

Many counts were recorded for this clonotype. Its binding antigen is unknown. No quality values exist for individual bases; no much larger clone is one base distant. Patients with ophthalmopathy had moderately to severely active disease, with a Clinical Activity Score of 3 or more, a NOSPECS grade of 4 or more, and a disease duration of less than 3 months. Patients with other autoimmune diseases, uncontrolled infections, pregnancy or lactation were excluded. Diagnosis was based on clinical symptoms, serum thyroxine, TRAb, thyroid ultrasound and orbital computed tomography. Using Ficoll-Paque density gradient centrifugation, PBMCs were isolated from 10 ml of fresh peripheral blood. Total RNA was extracted using Trizol reagent, and RNA quality was checked on an Agilent 2100 Bioanalyzer.

Recombination joined TRBV20-1 with TRBJ2-7, with the D gene possibly TRBD1 or TRBD2, each one fitting 5 bases. The sample was peripheral blood. This clonotype was obtained from an adult man with Graves' ophthalmopathy. For the CDR3, the sequence is CSANTRGFSYEQYF. In nucleotides, the sequence is TGCAGTGCTAATACACGGGGCTTCTCCTACGAGCAGTACTTC.